This is a list of T cell receptor beta chains from one sample in a study of blood T cells in healthy people across ages. TCRdb re-derived calls from the 5' RACE reads in MiXCR, one entry per CDR3 protein. The repertoire holds fewer than 950,000 distinct CDR3 sequences, with under 40% as singletons. Sequencing input: blood. The receptors come from a man in his late teens or twenties in good health. CDR3s include the opening cysteine and the closing phenylalanine or tryptophan. D genes are given only for firm matches. The size field is filled for only some rows; it gives once, few, many or a size class.

>TRBV6-5|TRBJ2-7|-|TRBD1
CASTPLSGTGHYEQYF
TGTGCCAGCACCCCCTTATCCGGGACAGGGCACTACGAGCAGTACTTC
>TRBV5-6|TRBJ2-5|-|-
CASSLAGQPHNEQYF
TGTGCCAGCAGCTTGGCCGGACAGCCCCACAATGAGCAGTACTTC
>TRBV5-1|TRBJ1-1|-|-
CASSWWGRKNTEAFF
TGCGCCAGCAGCTGGTGGGGGCGCAAGAACACTGAAGCTTTCTTT
>TRBV30|TRBJ2-3|many|TRBD1
CAWSPDRGNTDTQYF
TGTGCCTGGAGTCCCGACAGGGGCAACACAGATACGCAGTATTTT
>TRBV7-2|TRBJ1-5|-|-
CASSLKWNQPQHF
TGTGCCAGCAGCCTAAAGTGGAATCAGCCCCAGCATTTT
>TRBV27|TRBJ1-1|-|-
CASTSLQGYDTEAFF
TGTGCCAGCACCTCCCTGCAGGGGTACGACACTGAAGCTTTCTTT
>TRBV5-1|TRBJ2-3|few|-
CASSLAFRSTDTQYF
TGCGCCAGCAGCTTGGCCTTCCGTTCGACAGATACGCAGTATTTT
>TRBV9|TRBJ2-1|-|-
CASSGGSDGSEQFF
TGTGCCAGCAGCGGTGGGTCCGATGGGAGTGAGCAGTTCTTC
>TRBV28|TRBJ2-3|-|TRBD1
CGTHGGRLRGRETDTQYF
TGTGGAACCCATGGGGGTCGCTTGAGGGGGCGAGAAACAGATACGCAGTATTTT
>TRBV7-9|TRBJ1-2|few|TRBD1
CASSPGQTPYGYTF
TGTGCCAGCAGCCCGGGACAGACCCCCTATGGCTACACCTTC
>TRBV10-3|TRBJ2-3|many|-
CAISESTGTRGQYF
TGTGCCATCAGTGAGTCTACCGGGACCCGCGGGCAGTATTTT
>TRBV6-5|TRBJ2-7|-|-
CASRYRQDATYEQYF
TGTGCCAGCAGATACAGACAGGACGCAACCTACGAGCAGTACTTC
>TRBV3-1|TRBJ2-2|-|-
CASSQDNTGELFF
TGTGCCAGCAGCCAAGATAACACCGGGGAGCTGTTTTTT
>TRBV27|TRBJ2-1|-|-
CASSWKGTDRNEQFF
TGTGCCAGCAGTTGGAAAGGGACTGACCGCAATGAGCAGTTCTTC
>TRBV5-1|TRBJ1-1|once|-
CASKTVTRASTEAFF
TGCGCCAGCAAGACTGTAACCAGGGCTTCCACTGAAGCTTTCTTT
>TRBV9|TRBJ2-7|-|-
CASSVEQGGLYEQYF
TGTGCCAGCAGCGTAGAGCAGGGAGGCCTCTACGAGCAGTACTTC
>TRBV20-1|TRBJ2-1|few|TRBD2
CSARDITSVEQFF
TGCAGTGCTAGAGATATAACTAGCGTAGAGCAGTTCTTC
>TRBV4-1|TRBJ1-4|few|-
CASSLSQPEKLFF
TGCGCCAGCAGCCTCTCTCAGCCTGAAAAACTGTTTTTT
>TRBV9|TRBJ1-4|few|-
CASSAGSGNEKLFF
TGTGCCAGCAGCGCGGGTTCTGGGAATGAAAAACTGTTTTTT
>TRBV7-2|TRBJ1-3|-|TRBD1
CASSFTDRPGNTIYF
TGTGCCAGCAGCTTTACGGACAGGCCTGGAAACACCATATATTTT
>TRBV12-3/TRBV12-4|TRBJ2-1|many|-
CASSLWGSSYNEQFF
TGTGCCAGCAGTTTATGGGGGAGCTCCTACAATGAGCAGTTCTTC
>TRBV9|TRBJ1-2|-|TRBD1
CASSQGVGSGAYGYTF
TGTGCCAGCAGCCAGGGGGTCGGTAGCGGGGCCTATGGCTACACCTTC
>TRBV7-2|TRBJ2-7|few|-
CASSLGQASSYEQYF
TGTGCCAGCAGCTTAGGACAGGCCAGCTCCTACGAGCAGTACTTC
>TRBV12-3/TRBV12-4|TRBJ2-7|many|-
CASSLGSTRHYEQYF
TGTGCCAGCAGTTTAGGCTCGACCCGTCATTACGAGCAGTACTTC
>TRBV7-3|TRBJ2-1|-|TRBD2
CASSPTSGGAANNEQFF
TGTGCCAGCAGCCCCACTAGCGGGGGGGCGGCGAACAATGAGCAGTTCTTC
>TRBV15|TRBJ2-5|many|-
CATSRERRETQYF
TGTGCCACCAGCAGAGAAAGGAGAGAGACCCAGTACTTC
>TRBV10-2|TRBJ2-7|-|-
CASRYTGREQYF
TGCGCCAGCAGGTATACAGGGAGGGAGCAGTACTTC
>TRBV4-3|TRBJ1-2|-|-
CASSQDSQAYGYTF
TGCGCCAGCAGCCAAGATTCCCAGGCCTATGGCTACACCTTC
>TRBV9|TRBJ2-5|few|-
CASSVEETGFGETQYF
TGTGCCAGCAGCGTAGAAGAGACAGGCTTTGGAGAGACCCAGTACTTC
>TRBV11-2|TRBJ2-1|-|-
CASSSRTGPFRNEQFF
TGTGCCAGCAGCTCCCGGACTGGCCCGTTTAGGAATGAGCAGTTCTTC
>TRBV12-3/TRBV12-4|TRBJ1-5|-|-
CASSQVRRNQPQHF
TGTGCCAGCAGTCAAGTCCGCAGGAATCAGCCCCAGCATTTT
>TRBV5-4|TRBJ1-1|-|-
CASSPGGLPSEDTEAFF
TGTGCCAGCAGCCCGGGGGGGCTTCCTTCGGAGGACACTGAAGCTTTCTTT
>TRBV4-3|TRBJ1-3|-|TRBD1
CASSPPQGATGNTIYF
TGCGCCAGCAGCCCACCGCAGGGGGCGACTGGAAACACCATATATTTT
>TRBV7-2|TRBJ2-1|-|-
CASSQKLYEQFF
TGTGCCAGCAGCCAAAAATTATACGAGCAGTTCTTC
>TRBV20-1|TRBJ1-2|-|-
CSARDEERGLAGYGYTF
TGCAGTGCTAGGGACGAAGAGCGGGGTTTGGCAGGGTATGGCTACACCTTC
>TRBV2|TRBJ1-2|-|-
CASSGSVIYGYTF
TGTGCCAGCAGTGGGTCCGTTATCTATGGCTACACCTTC
>TRBV25-1|TRBJ2-7|once|-
CASNEDPELYEQYF
TGTGCCAGCAATGAAGACCCAGAATTGTACGAGCAGTACTTC
>TRBV12-3/TRBV12-4|TRBJ2-2|-|-
CASSWANTGELFF
TGTGCCAGCAGTTGGGCGAACACCGGGGAGCTGTTTTTT
>TRBV15|TRBJ1-5|few|-
CATSRDGRSNQPQHF
TGTGCCACCAGCAGAGATGGCAGGAGCAATCAGCCCCAGCATTTT
>TRBV27|TRBJ1-1|-|-
CASSSRQASSTEAFF
TGTGCCAGTAGTTCACGACAGGCCTCCAGCACTGAAGCTTTCTTT
>TRBV27|TRBJ1-2|-|TRBD1
CASTTIGTGGIEGYTF
TGTGCCAGCACCACAATCGGTACAGGGGGTATAGAGGGCTACACCTTC
>TRBV7-2|TRBJ2-4|-|-
CASSPPGGSKNIQYF
TGTGCCAGCAGCCCCCCCGGGGGATCCAAAAACATTCAGTACTTC
>TRBV20-1|TRBJ2-7|once|TRBD2
CSARGSGIDEQYF
TGCAGTGCTAGAGGTAGCGGGATCGACGAGCAGTACTTC
>TRBV7-2|TRBJ2-5|-|-
CASSLATGFQETQYF
TGTGCCAGCAGCTTAGCTACAGGGTTCCAAGAGACCCAGTACTTC
>TRBV7-9|TRBJ1-4|few|TRBD1
CASSPQTGGYYEKLFF
TGTGCCAGCAGCCCGCAGACAGGGGGATACTATGAAAAACTGTTTTTT
>TRBV29-1|TRBJ2-1|few|-
CSVEGGRRGAGEPRNEQFF
TGCAGCGTTGAAGGAGGTCGTCGTGGGGCAGGGGAGCCTAGGAATGAGCAGTTCTTC
>TRBV14|TRBJ1-6|-|-
CASSQAVPGEYNSPLHF
TGTGCCAGCAGCCAAGCGGTTCCAGGAGAGTATAATTCACCCCTCCACTTT
>TRBV29-1|TRBJ1-5|-|TRBD1
CSVTLTGETNQPQHF
TGCAGCGTTACCCTCACAGGGGAGACTAATCAGCCCCAGCATTTT
>TRBV20-1|TRBJ2-5|-|TRBD1
CSGQGPLGTQYF
TGCAGTGGACAGGGGCCGCTCGGGACCCAGTACTTC
>TRBV5-6|TRBJ2-3|-|TRBD1
CASSWGTDTDTQYF
TGTGCCAGCAGCTGGGGGACAGACACAGATACGCAGTATTTT
>TRBV5-1|TRBJ2-4|-|TRBD2
CASSPGLAGSGGAKNIQYF
TGCGCCAGCTCCCCGGGACTAGCGGGTTCTGGCGGGGCCAAAAACATTCAGTACTTC
>TRBV10-3|TRBJ2-7|many|TRBD1
CAISESGQGAHEQYF
TGTGCCATCAGTGAGTCGGGTCAGGGGGCCCACGAGCAGTACTTC
>TRBV12-3/TRBV12-4|TRBJ2-5|few|TRBD1
CASSPNRGNQETQYF
TGTGCCAGCAGTCCCAACAGGGGAAACCAAGAGACCCAGTACTTC
>TRBV27|TRBJ1-1|-|TRBD1
CASSLRTGRENAFF
TGTGCCAGCAGTCTTCGGACAGGGCGGGAAAACGCTTTCTTT
>TRBV29-1|TRBJ2-5|many|TRBD1
CSVAHRGQETQYF
TGCAGCGTTGCACACAGGGGCCAAGAGACCCAGTACTTC
>TRBV20-1|TRBJ1-6|-|-
CSASPESSYNSPLHF
TGCAGTGCTAGTCCGGAGAGCTCCTATAATTCACCCCTCCACTTT
>TRBV4-1|TRBJ2-3|few|TRBD2
CASSQRWRGDVEYF
TGCGCCAGCAGCCAACGTTGGCGGGGGGACGTGGAGTATTTT
>TRBV6-1|TRBJ2-5|-|TRBD2
CASSEVGLAGPGETQYF
TGTGCCAGCAGTGAAGTCGGTCTAGCGGGGCCCGGAGAGACCCAGTACTTC
>TRBV7-9|TRBJ2-7|few|-
CASSSKDSQTYEQYF
TGTGCCAGCAGCTCAAAGGACAGCCAGACCTACGAGCAGTACTTC